One sample yielded the 10 T cell receptor beta chains listed below, sequenced in a study of chemoradiotherapy in HPV16-positive cancers. Clones were read by immunoSEQ multiplex PCR, and TCRdb kept only the in-frame ones, dropping some. The sample has about 14,000 clones, around 90% seen once. Material: tumor tissue, obtained from a patient who underwent chemoradiotherapy. All receptors derive from a human donor with HPV-associated anogenital cancer.

V and J are TRBV2 and TRBJ2-5; no firm D call. The CDR3 spans 11 residues. Germline V gives CDR1 SNHLY, CDR2 FYNNEI. Trimming removed 3 bases at V and 5 bases at J, with 4 bases between. The CDR3 is CASSDFETQYF. Here the CDR3 DNA reads TGTGCCAGCAGTGATTTCGAGACCCAGTACTTC.

The chain employs TRBV14 and TRBJ2-5; maybe TRBD1 (5 bases). Per the germline V gene, CDR1 is SGHDN and CDR2 is FVKESK. This CDR3 contains 14 residues. The V end lost 4 bases, the J end lost 7 bases, and 16 bases lay between the germline ends. The CDR3 DNA reads as TGTGCCAGCAGCCCCCCAGGGAAACCAGGGACCCAGTACTTC. This codes for CASSPPGKPGTQYF.

The rearrangement joins TRBV5-4 to TRBJ2-3; the D is unclear. Germline V gene data show CDR1 as SGHNT and CDR2 as YYREEE (reference sequence). This CDR3 is 12 amino acids long. V was cut by 0 bases and J by 2 bases, with 1 base left in between. CDR3 bases: TGTGCCAGCAGCTTGGACACAGATACGCAGTATTTT. Its protein is CASSLDTDTQYF. Full variable domain (remainder filled in from reference TRBV5-4 and TRBJ2-3): ETGVTQSPTHLIKTRGQQVTLRCSSQSGHNTVSWYQQALGQGPQFIFQYYREEENGRGNFPPRFSGLQFPNYSSELNVNALELDDSALYLCASSLDTDTQYFGPGTRLTVL.

The V call is TRBV19, the J call TRBJ1-5; D might be TRBD1 (6 bases). Trimming removed 4 bases at V and 6 bases at J, with 16 bases between. In germline, CDR1 is LNHDA, CDR2 SQIVND (reference sequence). The CDR3 runs to 15 residues. The CDR3: CASSNPHRVSQPQHF. The CDR3 DNA reads as TGTGCCAGTAGTAATCCCCACAGGGTATCTCAGCCCCAGCATTTT.

This chain joins TRBV7-3 and TRBJ2-4; D is possibly TRBD1 (6 bases). The CDR3 loop spans 15 amino acids. Looked up from germline, CDR1 is SGHTA and CDR2 is FQGTGA. With 7 bases removed from V and 10 bases from J, the gap between germline ends came to 23 bases. CDR3 in DNA: TGTGCCAGCATCCCGACAGGACGGGTAAAGTCAATTCAGTACTTC. Protein sequence: CASIPTGRVKSIQYF.

The rearrangement uses TRBV6-5 and TRBJ1-3; D unclear. Germline loops: CDR1 MNHEY, CDR2 SVGAGI. V was pared by 8 bases and J by 0 bases, with 8 bases between. CDR3 size: 13 residues. The CDR3 sequence is CASGRSSGNTIYF. The CDR3 DNA reads as TGTGCCAGCGGGCGGAGCTCTGGAAACACCATATATTTT.

This CDR3 reads CASNRDRGYEQYF. CDR3 nucleotide sequence: TGTGCCAGCAATAGGGACAGGGGCTACGAGCAGTACTTC. The rearrangement uses TRBV2 and TRBJ2-7; 10 bases agree with TRBD1. The CDR3 totals 13 residues. Germline V lookup: CDR1 SNHLY, CDR2 FYNNEI. V was pared by 7 bases and J by 3 bases, with 3 bases of the junction left unmatched.

The gene calls are TRBV19 and TRBJ2-1; D tentatively reads TRBD1 or TRBD2 (5 bases each). The germline V gene has CDR1 LNHDA and CDR2 SQIVND (reference sequence). This CDR3 is 15 amino acids long. V shed 6 bases and J shed 0 bases, with 12 bases lying between them. DNA for the CDR3: TGTGCCAGTAGGATTCTCGGGACCTCCTACAATGAGCAGTTCTTC. Protein product: CASRILGTSYNEQFF.

The J gene is TRBJ2-5, the V gene TRBV30; D perhaps matches TRBD2 (5 bases). This CDR3 comprises 14 residues. Trimming left V 3 bases short and J 5 bases short, with 16 bases between. Germline V gene data show CDR1 as GTSNPN and CDR2 as SVGIG (reference sequence). The DNA of the CDR3 is TGTGCCTGGAGCCCGGGGAGTTCGAGCGAGACCCAGTACTTC. Translating gives CAWSPGSSSETQYF.

The rearrangement uses TRBV4-1 and TRBJ2-1; 12 bases fit TRBD1. The CDR3 sequence is 16 residues long. Trimming removed 4 bases from V and 7 bases from J; junction bases left unmatched: 8. Germline assignment: CDR1 MGHRA and CDR2 YSYEKL. The CDR3 spells CASSRAGTGGWNEQFF. In DNA, the CDR3 is TGCGCCAGCAGCCGGGCCGGGACAGGGGGCTGGAATGAGCAGTTCTTC.